Sequencing of this T cell receptor beta chain was carried out in a study of blood T cell repertoires in COVID-19. Study-wide context: Specimens from acute and convalescent COVID-19 originated in the United States, Italy and Spain. PBMCs, B-cell-depleted T cells, or T cells were the source of the cDNA or gDNA that made up the material.

Seattle's cohort entered during active infection and was followed longitudinally. Original processing methods: Reference gene primer amplification yielded estimated nucleated cell counts. Assay used: immunoSEQ multiplex PCR; TCRdb lists only in-frame clones, some missing. That table furnishes V, J and clone size, whereas the DNA furnished D and trimming. The repertoire holds 130,000 or so clones, about 85% seen once, with approximately 2.4% in the top ten. Losses at the gene ends were 6 bases for V and 0 bases for J; bases not matched to a gene: 14. The CDR3 spans 19 residues. The V gene's germline CDR1 is KGHSH and CDR2 LQKENI.

The chain recombines TRBV18 with TRBJ2-1; 10 nucleotides match TRBD2. The TCR comes from a human donor with COVID-19, enrolled during active disease. The donor label of this sample is uncertain. Sequenced material: peripheral blood. CDR3 DNA: TGTGCCAGCTCCGGCGGGACTAGCGCGATACCGAGCTCCTACAATGAGCAGTTCTTC. Encoded protein: CASSGGTSAIPSSYNEQFF.